This is a list of T cell receptor beta chains from one sample in a study of T cell responses to AZD1222 COVID-19 vaccine. Assay: immunoSEQ multiplex PCR; the TCRdb copy retains only in-frame clones and omits some. The sample yields some 180,000 clones, roughly nine tenths seen once. The sequencing used peripheral blood, collected 28 days after the second AZD1222 dose. The receptors were gathered from an adult who received the AZD1222 COVID-19 vaccine. Each CDR3 is given with its conserved first and last residue. The order of the fields is clone size, V gene, J gene, D gene, CDR3 protein, CDR3 DNA. D genes are given only for firm matches. Clone size is given for some rows only: seen once, a few or many times, or a class if the clone is expanded.

size: -
V: TRBV6-5
J: TRBJ1-4
D: TRBD1
CDR3: CASSYDRGTGEKLFF
DNA: TGTGCCAGCAGTTACGACAGGGGGACGGGCGAAAAACTGTTTTTT

size: -
V: TRBV6-1
J: TRBJ1-5
D: -
CDR3: CASSETYRVNQPQHF
DNA: TGTGCCAGCAGTGAAACTTACAGGGTCAATCAGCCCCAGCATTTT

size: -
V: TRBV19
J: TRBJ2-1
D: TRBD2
CDR3: CASSIRSGGKEFF
DNA: TGTGCCAGTAGTATACGGAGCGGGGGCAAGGAGTTCTTC

size: once
V: TRBV19
J: TRBJ1-4
D: -
CDR3: CASSAQQRRKLFF
DNA: TGTGCCAGTAGTGCCCAACAGAGAAGGAAACTGTTTTTT

size: -
V: TRBV10-3
J: TRBJ1-5
D: TRBD1
CDR3: CAIRTGDNQPQHF
DNA: TGTGCCATCAGGACAGGGGATAATCAGCCCCAGCATTTT

size: -
V: TRBV5-1
J: TRBJ2-5
D: -
CDR3: CASSAGTPGQETQYF
DNA: TGCGCCAGCAGTGCCGGGACACCAGGCCAAGAGACCCAGTACTTC

size: -
V: TRBV7-9
J: TRBJ1-2
D: -
CDR3: CASSPQAGYGYTF
DNA: TGTGCCAGCAGCCCCCAAGCAGGCTATGGCTACACCTTC

size: -
V: TRBV7-2
J: TRBJ2-1
D: TRBD2
CDR3: CASSLRGSGSYEQFF
DNA: TGTGCCAGCAGCTTACGCGGGAGTGGGTCGTATGAGCAGTTCTTC

size: -
V: TRBV5-6
J: TRBJ2-7
D: TRBD1
CDR3: CASSFRDRGRGQYF
DNA: TGTGCCAGCAGCTTCCGGGACAGGGGCAGAGGGCAGTACTTC

size: few
V: TRBV12-3/TRBV12-4
J: TRBJ2-7
D: -
CDR3: CASRGVFLNEQYF
DNA: TGTGCCAGCAGGGGGGTGTTTCTCAACGAGCAGTACTTC

size: -
V: TRBV24-1
J: TRBJ2-1
D: -
CDR3: CATSDGGEREQFF
DNA: TGTGCCACCAGTGATGGAGGGGAAAGAGAGCAGTTCTTC

size: -
V: TRBV7-2
J: TRBJ2-3
D: -
CDR3: CASSWESTDTQYF
DNA: TGTGCCAGCAGCTGGGAAAGCACAGATACGCAGTATTTT

size: -
V: TRBV11-2
J: TRBJ2-3
D: TRBD1
CDR3: CASSFWTGYSDTDTQYF
DNA: TGTGCCAGCAGCTTTTGGACAGGGTATTCCGATACAGATACGCAGTATTTT

size: -
V: TRBV6-5
J: TRBJ1-3
D: -
CDR3: CATARESTGNTIYF
DNA: TGTGCCACTGCGAGGGAGAGCACTGGAAACACCATATATTTT

size: -
V: TRBV6-1
J: TRBJ2-3
D: -
CDR3: CASSEGAPPDTQYF
DNA: TGTGCCAGCAGTGAAGGCGCCCCCCCAGATACGCAGTATTTT

size: -
V: TRBV5-1
J: TRBJ1-2
D: TRBD1
CDR3: CASSGDRHYGYTF
DNA: TGCGCCAGCAGCGGGGACAGGCACTATGGCTACACCTTC

size: -
V: TRBV10-3
J: TRBJ1-1
D: -
CDR3: CAISGRGVRSTEAFF
DNA: TGTGCCATCAGTGGGAGGGGGGTCCGGAGCACTGAAGCTTTCTTT

size: -
V: TRBV30
J: TRBJ1-5
D: -
CDR3: CAWSHPRGYGNQPQHF
DNA: TGTGCCTGGAGTCACCCTCGGGGCTACGGCAATCAGCCCCAGCATTTT

size: once
V: TRBV6-5
J: TRBJ1-4
D: -
CDR3: CASSPTGINEKLFF
DNA: TGTGCCAGCAGCCCCACAGGGATCAATGAAAAACTGTTTTTT

size: -
V: TRBV6-2/TRBV6-3
J: TRBJ2-5
D: -
CDR3: CASSPDLRKTQYF
DNA: TGTGCCAGCAGTCCGGACCTGAGGAAGACCCAGTACTTC

size: -
V: TRBV9
J: TRBJ1-2
D: TRBD1
CDR3: CASSVGEGATYGYTF
DNA: TGTGCCAGCAGCGTAGGGGAGGGGGCTACCTATGGCTACACCTTC

size: -
V: TRBV7-9
J: TRBJ2-1
D: TRBD2
CDR3: CASSLRTSGSGNEQFF
DNA: TGTGCCAGCAGCCTAAGGACTAGCGGGAGTGGTAATGAGCAGTTCTTC

size: -
V: TRBV30
J: TRBJ1-1
D: -
CDR3: CAWSVGLTEAFF
DNA: TGTGCCTGGAGTGTAGGGCTCACTGAAGCTTTCTTT

size: -
V: TRBV28
J: TRBJ2-7
D: -
CDR3: CASSLEGPRYEQYF
DNA: TGTGCCAGCAGTTTAGAGGGCCCGAGGTACGAGCAGTACTTC

size: -
V: TRBV6-5
J: TRBJ1-1
D: -
CDR3: CASKFRVSTEAFF
DNA: TGTGCCAGCAAGTTCAGGGTAAGCACTGAAGCTTTCTTT